Given below is one T cell receptor (beta chain) in context. Its matching antigen is unknown. This sample was taken from a study of OX40 agonist ivuxolimab in advanced cancers. Regarding the study as a whole: CD8+ T cells averaged more expanded clones than CD4+.

The method was immunoSEQ multiplex PCR; TCRdb's version includes in-frame clones alone and lacks a portion of them. The repertoire holds around 17,000 clones, about 92% seen once, with roughly 7.2% in the top ten. Trimming took 2 bases from V and 7 from J, leaving 8 bases between them. Germline V gives CDR1 MNHEY, CDR2 SVGAGI. The CDR3 runs 13 residues. The J gene is TRBJ2-2, the V gene TRBV6-5; a weak D match, TRBD1 (5 bases). This material consisted of CD4+ or CD8+ T cells sorted from blood, taken in a trial of the OX40 agonist ivuxolimab. The clonotype was recovered from an adult with an advanced solid tumor such as melanoma, head and neck, liver or kidney cancer. CDR3 sequence reads: CASSYKTVGELFF. The CDR3 DNA reads as TGTGCCAGCAGTTACAAGACAGTCGGGGAGCTGTTTTTT.